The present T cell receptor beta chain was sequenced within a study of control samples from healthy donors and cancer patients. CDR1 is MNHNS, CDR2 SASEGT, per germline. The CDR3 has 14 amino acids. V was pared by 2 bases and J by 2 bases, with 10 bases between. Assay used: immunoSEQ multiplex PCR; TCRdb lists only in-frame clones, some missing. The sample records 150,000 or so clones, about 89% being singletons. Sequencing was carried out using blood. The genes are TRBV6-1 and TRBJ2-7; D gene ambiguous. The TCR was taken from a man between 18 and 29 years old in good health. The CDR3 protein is CASSEWETPYEQYF. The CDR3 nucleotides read TGTGCCAGCAGTGAATGGGAAACCCCCTACGAGCAGTACTTC.